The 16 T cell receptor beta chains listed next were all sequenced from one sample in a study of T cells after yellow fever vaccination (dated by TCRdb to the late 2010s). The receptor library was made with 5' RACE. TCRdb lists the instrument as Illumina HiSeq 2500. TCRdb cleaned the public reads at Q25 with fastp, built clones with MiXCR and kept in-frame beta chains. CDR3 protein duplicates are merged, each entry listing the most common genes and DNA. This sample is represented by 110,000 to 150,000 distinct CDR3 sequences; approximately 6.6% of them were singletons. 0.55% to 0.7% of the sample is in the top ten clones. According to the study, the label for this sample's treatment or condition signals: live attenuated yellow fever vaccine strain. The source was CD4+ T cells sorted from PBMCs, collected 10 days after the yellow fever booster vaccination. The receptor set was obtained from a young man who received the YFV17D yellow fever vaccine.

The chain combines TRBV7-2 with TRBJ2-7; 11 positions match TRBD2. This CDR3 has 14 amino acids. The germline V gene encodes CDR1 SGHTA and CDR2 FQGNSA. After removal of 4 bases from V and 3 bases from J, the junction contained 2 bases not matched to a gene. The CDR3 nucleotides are TGTGCCAGCAGCTCTCTAGCGGGAGGCTACGAGCAGTACTTC. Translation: CASSSLAGGYEQYF.

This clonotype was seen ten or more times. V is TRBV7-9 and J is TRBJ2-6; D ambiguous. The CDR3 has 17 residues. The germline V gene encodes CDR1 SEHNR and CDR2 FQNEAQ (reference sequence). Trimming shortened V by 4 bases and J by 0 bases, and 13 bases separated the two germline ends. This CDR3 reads CASSSRALISGANVLTF. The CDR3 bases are TGTGCCAGCAGCTCCCGGGCCCTAATCTCTGGGGCCAACGTCCTGACTTTC.

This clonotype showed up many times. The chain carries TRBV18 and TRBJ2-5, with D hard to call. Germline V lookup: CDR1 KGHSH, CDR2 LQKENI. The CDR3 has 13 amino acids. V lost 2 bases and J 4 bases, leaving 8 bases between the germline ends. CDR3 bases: TGTGCCAGCTCACCAAGTGCAGGAGAGACCCAGTACTTC. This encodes CASSPSAGETQYF.

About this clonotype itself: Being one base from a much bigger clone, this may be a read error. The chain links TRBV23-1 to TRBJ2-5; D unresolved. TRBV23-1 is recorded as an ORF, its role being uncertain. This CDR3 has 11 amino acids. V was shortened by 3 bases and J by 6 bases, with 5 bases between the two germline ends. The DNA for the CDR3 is TGCGCCAGCAGTCATTGCCAGACCCAGTACTTC. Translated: CASSHCQTQYF.

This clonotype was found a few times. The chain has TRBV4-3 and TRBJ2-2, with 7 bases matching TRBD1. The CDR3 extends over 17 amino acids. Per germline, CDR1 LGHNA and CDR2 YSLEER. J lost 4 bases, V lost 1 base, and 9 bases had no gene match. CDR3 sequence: CASSQGLGTASTGELFF. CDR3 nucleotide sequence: TGCGCCAGCAGCCAAGGGTTGGGGACAGCTTCCACCGGGGAGCTGTTTTTT.

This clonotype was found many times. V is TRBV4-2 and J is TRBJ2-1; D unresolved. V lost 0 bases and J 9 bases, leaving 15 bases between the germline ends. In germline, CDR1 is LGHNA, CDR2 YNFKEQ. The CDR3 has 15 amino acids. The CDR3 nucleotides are TGTGCCAGCAGCCAAGATCGGGCGGCGGTAGGTGAGCAGTTCTTC. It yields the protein CASSQDRAAVGEQFF.

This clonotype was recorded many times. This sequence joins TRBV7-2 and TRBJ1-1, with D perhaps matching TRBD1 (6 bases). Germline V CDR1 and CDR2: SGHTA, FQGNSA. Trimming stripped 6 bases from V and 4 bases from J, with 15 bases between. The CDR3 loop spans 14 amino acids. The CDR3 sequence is CASRGAQGFTEAFF. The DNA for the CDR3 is TGTGCCAGCAGGGGGGCCCAGGGTTTCACTGAAGCTTTCTTT.

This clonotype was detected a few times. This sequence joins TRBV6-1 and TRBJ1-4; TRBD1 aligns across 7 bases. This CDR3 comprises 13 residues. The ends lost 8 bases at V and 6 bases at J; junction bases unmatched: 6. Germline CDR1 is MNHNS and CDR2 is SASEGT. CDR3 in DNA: TGTGCCAGCCGGGACAGTGCTCATGAAAAACTGTTTTTT. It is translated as CASRDSAHEKLFF.

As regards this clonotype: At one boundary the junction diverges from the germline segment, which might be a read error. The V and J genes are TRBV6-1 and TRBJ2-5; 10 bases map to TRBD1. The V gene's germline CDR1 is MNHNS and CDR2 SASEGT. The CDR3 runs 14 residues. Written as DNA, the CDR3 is TGTGTCAGCAGTGAAGGGACAGGGGTAGAGACCCAGTACTTC. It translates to CVSSEGTGVETQYF.

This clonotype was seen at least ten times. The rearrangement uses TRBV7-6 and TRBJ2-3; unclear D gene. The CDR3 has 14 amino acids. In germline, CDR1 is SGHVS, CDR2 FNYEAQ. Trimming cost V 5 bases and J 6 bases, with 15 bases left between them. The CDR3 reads CASSPGSGSDTQYF. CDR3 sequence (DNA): TGTGCCAGCAGCCCCGGGTCCGGGTCGGATACGCAGTATTTT.

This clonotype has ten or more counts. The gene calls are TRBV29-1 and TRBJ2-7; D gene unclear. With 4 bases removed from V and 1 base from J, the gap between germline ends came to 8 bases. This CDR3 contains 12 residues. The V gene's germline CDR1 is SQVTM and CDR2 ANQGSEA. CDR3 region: CSVVVSSYEQYF. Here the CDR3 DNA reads TGCAGCGTTGTAGTCAGTTCCTACGAGCAGTACTTC.

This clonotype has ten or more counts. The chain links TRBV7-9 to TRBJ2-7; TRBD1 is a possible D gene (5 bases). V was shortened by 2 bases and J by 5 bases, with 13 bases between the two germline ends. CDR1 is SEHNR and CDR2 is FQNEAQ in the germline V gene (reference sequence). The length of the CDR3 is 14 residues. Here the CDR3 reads CASSLRRGSDEQYF. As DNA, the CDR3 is TGTGCCAGCAGCTTACGAAGGGGCTCGGACGAGCAGTACTTC.

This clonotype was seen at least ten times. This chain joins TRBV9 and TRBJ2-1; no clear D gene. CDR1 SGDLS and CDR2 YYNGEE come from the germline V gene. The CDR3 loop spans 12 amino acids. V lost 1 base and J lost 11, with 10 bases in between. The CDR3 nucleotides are TGTGCCAGCAGCGTACCCCTAGGACAGCAGTTCTTC. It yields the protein CASSVPLGQQFF. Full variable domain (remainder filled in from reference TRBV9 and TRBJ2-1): DSGVTQTPKHLITATGQRVTLRCSPRSGDLSVYWYQQSLDQGLQFLIQYYNGEERAKGNILERFSAQQFPDLHSELNLSSLELGDSALYFCASSVPLGQQFFGPGTRLTVL.

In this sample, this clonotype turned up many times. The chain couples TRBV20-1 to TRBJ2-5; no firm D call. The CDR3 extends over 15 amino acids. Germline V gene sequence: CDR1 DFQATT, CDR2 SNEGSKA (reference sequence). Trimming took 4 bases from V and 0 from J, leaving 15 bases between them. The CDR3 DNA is TGCAGTGCTACAGTGGGTTCAGGCAACCAAGAGACCCAGTACTTC. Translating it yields CSATVGSGNQETQYF.

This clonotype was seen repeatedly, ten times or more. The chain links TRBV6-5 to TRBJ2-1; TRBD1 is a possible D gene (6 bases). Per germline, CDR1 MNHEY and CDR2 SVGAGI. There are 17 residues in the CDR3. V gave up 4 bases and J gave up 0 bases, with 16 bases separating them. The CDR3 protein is CASSSQGIWSSYNEQFF. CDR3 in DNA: TGTGCCAGCAGTTCACAGGGAATTTGGAGCTCCTACAATGAGCAGTTCTTC.

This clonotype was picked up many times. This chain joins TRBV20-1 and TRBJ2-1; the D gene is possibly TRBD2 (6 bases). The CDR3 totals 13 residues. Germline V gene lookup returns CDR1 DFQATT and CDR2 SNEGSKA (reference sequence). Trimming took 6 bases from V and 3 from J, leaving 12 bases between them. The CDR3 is CSAPLDYYNEQFF. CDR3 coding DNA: TGCAGTGCGCCACTGGACTACTACAATGAGCAGTTCTTC.